One sample yielded the 9 T cell receptor beta chains listed below, sequenced in a study of CD8 T cells in Susac syndrome. The authors reverse transcribed roughly 0.5 to 1 ug RNA with random hexamers. TCRdb re-called the immunoSEQ multiplex PCR reads with MiXCR, one entry per CDR3 protein. The data show 100,000 to 150,000 distinct CDR3 sequences, around 94% seen once. The sample consisted of CD8+ T cells from PBMCs. These receptors came from a human donor with Susac syndrome.

The chain uses TRBV27 and TRBJ1-2; D not resolved. The CDR3 has 13 amino acids. Germline loops: CDR1 MNHEY, CDR2 SMNVEV (reference sequence). V was pared by 2 bases and J by 1 base, with 5 bases between. This CDR3 is CASSLTVNYGYTF. In DNA, the CDR3 is TGTGCCAGCAGTTTAACAGTTAACTATGGCTACACCTTC.

The chain employs TRBV25-1 and TRBJ1-2; TRBD1 aligns across 10 bases. Germline V CDR1 and CDR2: MGHDK, SYGVNS. The CDR3 is made up of 12 amino acids. J gave up 5 bases and V 7 bases, and 1 base lay outside the gene matches. CDR3 nucleotide sequence: TGTGCCAGCACGGGACAGGGGTATGGCTACACCTTC. This gives the protein CASTGQGYGYTF.

CDR3 sequence (DNA): TGCGCCAGCAGCCTAGACCAGGTGGACGGGGAGCTGTTTTTT. Its translation is CASSLDQVDGELFF. The chain carries TRBV5-1 and TRBJ2-2; no firm D call. V lost 4 bases and J 7 bases, leaving 14 bases between the germline ends. There are 14 residues in the CDR3. Germline CDR1 SGHRS, CDR2 YFSETQ.

The rearrangement joins TRBV4-2 to TRBJ2-7; D might be TRBD2 (7 bases). CDR1 and CDR2 (germline): LGHNA, YNFKEQ. CDR3 size: 16 residues. Trimming took off 8 bases at V and 7 bases at J, with 27 bases between the two ends. CDR3 amino acids: CASGGWGGPEVEEQYF. In DNA form, the CDR3 reads TGTGCCAGCGGAGGATGGGGGGGCCCAGAGGTAGAGGAGCAGTACTTC.

V gene TRBV29-1 combines with J gene TRBJ2-7; tentative D call: TRBD2 (7 bases). Germline CDR1 and CDR2: SQVTM and ANQGSEA. CDR3 length: 12 amino acids. Deletions cut 5 bases from V and 0 bases from J, with 8 bases between. Here the CDR3 reads CSVRGASYEQYF. CDR3 DNA sequence: TGCAGCGTTCGGGGGGCCTCCTACGAGCAGTACTTC.

This chain's CDR3 is CSARGLWASTYEQYF. The CDR3 nucleotides read TGCAGTGCTAGAGGGCTATGGGCTAGCACCTACGAGCAGTACTTC. The chain uses TRBV20-1 and TRBJ2-7; D might be TRBD2 (5 bases). The CDR3 consists of 15 residues. Trimming removed 1 base at V and 2 bases at J, with 15 bases between. Germline CDR1 is DFQATT and CDR2 is SNEGSKA (reference sequence).

The genes are TRBV13 and TRBJ2-5; tentative D call: TRBD2 (6 bases). V lost 5 bases and J lost 1, with 11 bases in between. CDR1 and CDR2 (germline): PRHDT, FYEKMQ (reference sequence). The CDR3 sequence is 14 residues long. CDR3 DNA sequence: TGTGCCAGCAGCCCCGAGACTAGCCAAGAGACCCAGTACTTC. Translating gives CASSPETSQETQYF.

This chain uses TRBV4-1 with TRBJ1-1; 7 positions match TRBD1. V was clipped by 4 bases and J by 7 bases; unmatched bases: 12. This CDR3 has 15 amino acids. Looked up from germline, CDR1 is MGHRA and CDR2 is YSYEKL. Written as DNA, the CDR3 is TGCGCCAGCAGCCTCGACAGGGATCCCTTGGGTGAAGCTTTCTTT. It codes for CASSLDRDPLGEAFF.

The chain joins TRBV20-1 to TRBJ2-7; no firm D call. V was shortened by 4 bases and J by 0 bases, with 10 bases between the two germline ends. Germline CDR1 and CDR2: DFQATT and SNEGSKA (reference sequence). The CDR3 has 13 amino acids. The CDR3 DNA reads as TGCAGTGCTACCCGTCCGAGCTCCTACGAGCAGTACTTC. Its translation is CSATRPSSYEQYF.